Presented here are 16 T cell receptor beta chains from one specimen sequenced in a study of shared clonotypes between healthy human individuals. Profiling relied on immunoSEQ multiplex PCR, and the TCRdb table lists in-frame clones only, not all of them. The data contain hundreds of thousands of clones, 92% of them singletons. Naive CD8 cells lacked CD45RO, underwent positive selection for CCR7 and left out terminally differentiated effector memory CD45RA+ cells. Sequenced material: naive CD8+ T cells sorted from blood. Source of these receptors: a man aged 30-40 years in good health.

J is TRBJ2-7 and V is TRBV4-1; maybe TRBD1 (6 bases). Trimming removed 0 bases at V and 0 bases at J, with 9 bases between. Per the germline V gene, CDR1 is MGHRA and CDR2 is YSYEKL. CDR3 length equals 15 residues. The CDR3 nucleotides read TGCGCCAGCAGCCAAGATCAGGACAGCTCCTACGAGCAGTACTTC. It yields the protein CASSQDQDSSYEQYF.

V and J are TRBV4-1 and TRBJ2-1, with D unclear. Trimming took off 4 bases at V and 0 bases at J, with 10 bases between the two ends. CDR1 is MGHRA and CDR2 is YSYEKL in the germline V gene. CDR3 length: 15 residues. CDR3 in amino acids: CASSLVRSSYNEQFF. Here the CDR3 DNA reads TGCGCCAGCAGCCTCGTGCGGAGCTCCTACAATGAGCAGTTCTTC.

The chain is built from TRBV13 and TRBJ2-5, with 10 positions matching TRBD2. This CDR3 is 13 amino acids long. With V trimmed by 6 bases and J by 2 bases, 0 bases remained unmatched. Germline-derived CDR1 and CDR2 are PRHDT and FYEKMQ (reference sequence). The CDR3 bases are TGTGCCAGCAGGGGACTAGCGCAAGAGACCCAGTACTTC. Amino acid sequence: CASRGLAQETQYF.

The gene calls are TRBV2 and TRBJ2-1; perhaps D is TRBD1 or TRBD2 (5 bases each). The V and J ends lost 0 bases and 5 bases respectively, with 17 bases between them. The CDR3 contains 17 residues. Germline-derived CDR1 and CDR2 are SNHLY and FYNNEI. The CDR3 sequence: CASSEAIGRGTNNEQFF. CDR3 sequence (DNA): TGTGCCAGCAGTGAAGCTATAGGGAGAGGGACCAACAATGAGCAGTTCTTC.

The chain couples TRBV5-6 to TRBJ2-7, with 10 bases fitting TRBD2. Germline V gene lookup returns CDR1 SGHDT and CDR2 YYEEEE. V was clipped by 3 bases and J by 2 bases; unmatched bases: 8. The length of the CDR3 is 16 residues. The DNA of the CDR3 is TGTGCCAGCAGCTCCTCGACCGGACTAGCGGCCTACGAGCAGTACTTC. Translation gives CASSSSTGLAAYEQYF.

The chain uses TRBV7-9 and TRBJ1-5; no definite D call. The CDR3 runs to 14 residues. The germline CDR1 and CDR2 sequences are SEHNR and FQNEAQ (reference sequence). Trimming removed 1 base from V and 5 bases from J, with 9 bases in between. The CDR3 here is CASSLGAADQPQHF. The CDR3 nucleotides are TGTGCCAGCAGCTTAGGGGCGGCCGATCAGCCCCAGCATTTT.

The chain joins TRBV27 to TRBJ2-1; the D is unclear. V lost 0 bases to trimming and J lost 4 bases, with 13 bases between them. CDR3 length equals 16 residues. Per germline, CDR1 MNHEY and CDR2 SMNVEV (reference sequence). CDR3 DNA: TGTGCCAGCAGTTTATCGAGTGGCGGAGCTTACAATGAGCAGTTCTTC. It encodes CASSLSSGGAYNEQFF.

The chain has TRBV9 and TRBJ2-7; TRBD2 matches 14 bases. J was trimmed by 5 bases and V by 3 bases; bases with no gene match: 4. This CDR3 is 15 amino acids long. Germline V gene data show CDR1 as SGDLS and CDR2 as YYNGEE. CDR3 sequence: CASSGGTSGSHEQYF. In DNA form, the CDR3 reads TGTGCCAGCAGCGGCGGGACTAGCGGGAGCCACGAGCAGTACTTC.

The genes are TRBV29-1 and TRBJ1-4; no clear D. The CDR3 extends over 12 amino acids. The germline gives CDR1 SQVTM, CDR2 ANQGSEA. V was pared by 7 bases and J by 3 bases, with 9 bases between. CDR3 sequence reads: CSAGSPNEKLFF. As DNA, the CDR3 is TGCAGCGCCGGGAGCCCTAATGAAAAACTGTTTTTT. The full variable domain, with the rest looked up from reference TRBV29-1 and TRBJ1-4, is SAVISQKPSRDICQRGTSLTIQCQVDSQVTMMFWYRQQPGQSLTLIATANQGSEATYESGFVIDKFPISRPNLTFSTLTVSNMSPEDSSIYLCSAGSPNEKLFFGSGTQLSVL.

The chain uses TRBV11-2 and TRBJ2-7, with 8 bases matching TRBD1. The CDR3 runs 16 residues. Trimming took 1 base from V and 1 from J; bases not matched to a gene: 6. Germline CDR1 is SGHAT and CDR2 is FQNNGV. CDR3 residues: CASSLGQDRASYEQYF. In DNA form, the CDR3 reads TGTGCCAGCAGCTTAGGTCAGGACAGGGCATCCTACGAGCAGTACTTC.

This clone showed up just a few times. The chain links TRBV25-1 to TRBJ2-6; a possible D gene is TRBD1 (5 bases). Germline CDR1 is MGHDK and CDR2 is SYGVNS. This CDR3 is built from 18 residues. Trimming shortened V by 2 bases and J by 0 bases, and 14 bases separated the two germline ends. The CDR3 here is CASSETKGTGSGANVLTF. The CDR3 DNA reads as TGTGCCAGCAGTGAAACAAAGGGAACAGGCTCTGGGGCCAACGTCCTGACTTTC.

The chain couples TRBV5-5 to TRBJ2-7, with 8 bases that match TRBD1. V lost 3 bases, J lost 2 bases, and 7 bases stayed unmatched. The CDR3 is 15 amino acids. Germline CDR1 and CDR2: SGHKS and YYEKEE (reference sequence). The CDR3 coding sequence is TGTGCCAGCAGCTCAGACAGGGGCGACACCTACGAGCAGTACTTC. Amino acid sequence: CASSSDRGDTYEQYF.

The CDR3 sequence: CASSQAVPGQGFEQFF. The DNA for the CDR3 is TGCGCCAGCAGCCAAGCGGTCCCGGGACAGGGATTTGAGCAGTTCTTC. This chain links TRBV4-1 with TRBJ2-1, with 9 positions matching TRBD1. The junction had 10 bases not matched to a gene; V was cut back by 1 base and J by 9 bases. The CDR3 length is 16 residues. CDR1 MGHRA and CDR2 YSYEKL come from the germline V gene.

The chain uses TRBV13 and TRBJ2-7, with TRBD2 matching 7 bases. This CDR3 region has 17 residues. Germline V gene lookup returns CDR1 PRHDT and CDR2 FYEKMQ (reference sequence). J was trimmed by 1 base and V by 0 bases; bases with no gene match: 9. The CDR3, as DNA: TGTGCCAGCAGCTTAGGCCAACTAGCGTTTGGGTCCTACGAGCAGTACTTC. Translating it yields CASSLGQLAFGSYEQYF.

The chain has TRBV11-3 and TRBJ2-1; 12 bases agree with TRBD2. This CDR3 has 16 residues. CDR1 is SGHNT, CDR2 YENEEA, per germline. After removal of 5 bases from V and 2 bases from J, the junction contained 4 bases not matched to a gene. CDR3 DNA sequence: TGTGCCAGCAGCGGAGGACTAGCGGGAACCTACAATGAGCAGTTCTTC. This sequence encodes CASSGGLAGTYNEQFF.

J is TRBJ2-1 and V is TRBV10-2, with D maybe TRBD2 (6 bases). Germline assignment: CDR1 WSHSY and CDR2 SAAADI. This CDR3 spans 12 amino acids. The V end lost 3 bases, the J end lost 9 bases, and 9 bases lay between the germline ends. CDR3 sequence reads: CASSDGSSEQFF. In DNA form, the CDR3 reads TGCGCCAGCAGTGACGGGAGTAGTGAGCAGTTCTTC.